This T cell receptor beta chain derives from a study of blood T cell repertoires in COVID-19 (dated by TCRdb to 2018 to 2020). With regard to the full study: Collaborator samples came from the United States, Italy and Spain and covered acute and convalescent phases of COVID-19. The material from the prospective study consisted of cDNA or gDNA derived from T cells, B-cell-depleted T cells, or PBMCs. Deeply sampled blood TCRbeta repertoires from subjects exposed to, actively infected with, or recovered from COVID-19 were included in the dataset. The repertoires were released in a freely available public database intended as a resource for research on the immune response to SARS-CoV-2. The samples were drawn from two sources: the first 160 participants of the ongoing ImmuneRACE study, and 1,254 subjects contributed by 6 global collaborators. The sample metadata nearly always contained a de-identified subject ID, COVID-19 status, age in years and sex. Where available, HLA class I and class II types were obtained from metadata supplied by the sample provider rather than from assay-based typing. General findings and caveats noted by the study authors: The quantity of clinical and demographic metadata differed by source and by participant and was supplied without curation.

About this clone itself: Its antigen specificity is not known. Base-call qualities are not available, and no considerably larger clone is one nucleotide away.

Samples from volunteer blood donors who had recovered from COVID-19 were contributed by a second Seattle source. Whole blood was collected in K2EDTA tubes by collaborating institutions according to the institutions' own protocols. Collaborator samples were shipped for TCRbeta analysis as frozen whole blood, isolated PBMCs, or DNA extracted from either sample type. TCRbeta CDR3 regions were amplified from genomic DNA by means of the immunoSEQ Assay, a bias-controlled multiplex PCR. Per the original workflow: The number of nucleated cells in each sample was estimated by amplification of reference gene primers within the assay. To quantify the absolute abundance of each unique TCRbeta CDR3 rearrangement, sequence reads were collapsed and filtered. Productive Simpson clonality was computed per sample as the square root of Simpson's diversity index over productive rearrangements. The immuneACCESS repertoire file appears here via TCRdb, limited to in-frame rearrangements. These files lack a portion of the clones; in checked studies, under half of the deficit traces to unresolved V genes, and the cause of the others is not known. V, J and clone size reflect that table, while D and trimming were determined from the DNA. This sample comprises over 250,000 clones, around four fifths of them detected only once. The top ten clones comprise around a tenth of the sample.

The germline V gene sets CDR1 to SGHRS and CDR2 to YFSETQ. Compared with germline, V lacks 5 bases and J lacks 3 bases; bases without a gene match: 0. From its cysteine to its phenylalanine, the CDR3 spans 12 amino acids. Of all the DNA, just the CDR3 is kept, 36 bases in frame from base 1. Specimen: peripheral blood. This sequence uses TRBV5-1 and TRBJ2-5, with 8 bases matching TRBD1. This receptor was taken from a woman aged 45-65 years who had recovered from COVID-19. The CDR3 sequence is CASRDREETQYF. The nucleotide sequence is given as TGCGCCAGCAGGGACAGGGAAGAGACCCAGTACTTC.